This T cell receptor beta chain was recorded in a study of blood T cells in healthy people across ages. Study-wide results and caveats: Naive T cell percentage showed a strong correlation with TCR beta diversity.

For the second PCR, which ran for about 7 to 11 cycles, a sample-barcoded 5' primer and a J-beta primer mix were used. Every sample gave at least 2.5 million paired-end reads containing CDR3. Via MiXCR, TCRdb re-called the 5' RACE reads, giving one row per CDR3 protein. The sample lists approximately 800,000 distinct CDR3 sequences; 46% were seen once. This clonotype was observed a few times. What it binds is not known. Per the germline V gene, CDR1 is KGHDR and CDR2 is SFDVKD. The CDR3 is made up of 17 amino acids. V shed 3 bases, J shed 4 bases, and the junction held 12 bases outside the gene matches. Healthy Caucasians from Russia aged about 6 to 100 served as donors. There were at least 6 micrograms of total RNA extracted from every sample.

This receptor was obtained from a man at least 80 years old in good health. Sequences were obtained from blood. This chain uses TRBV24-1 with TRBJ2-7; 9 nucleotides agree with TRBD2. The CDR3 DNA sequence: TGTGCCACCAGTGATGCTCGCGGGGGGGCCGCCGGTTACGAGCAGTACTTC. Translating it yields CATSDARGGAAGYEQYF.